This T cell receptor beta chain stems from a study of beta chain features in type 1 diabetes. The whole isolated RNA underwent reverse transcription, so sequencing captured expressed TCRB transcripts. Assay used: immunoSEQ multiplex PCR; TCRdb lists only in-frame clones, some missing. The sample has about 360,000 clones, around 12% seen once. The germline gives CDR1 SGHTA, CDR2 FQGTGA. V was shortened by 2 bases and J by 2 bases, with 8 bases between the two germline ends. The CDR3 length is 14 residues. A heparinised blood draw that averaged approximately 110 mL was obtained once from each donor. Staining for CD45RO/CCR7/CD25/CD127/CD95/CD27 allowed sorting of CD4+ naive, central memory, regulatory and stem cell-like memory cells.

This sequence was found in a young man in good health. The material sequenced was naive CD4+ T cells from blood. The J gene is TRBJ2-3, the V gene TRBV7-3; D is perhaps TRBD2 (5 bases). The DNA for the CDR3 is TGTGCCAGCAGCTTAGAGAGGGTCACAGATACGCAGTATTTT. Residues: CASSLERVTDTQYF.